Reported below is one T cell receptor (beta chain). In the authors' methods: Scientists estimated how many nucleated cells there were by amplifying reference gene primers. Repertoires were generated with immunoSEQ multiplex PCR, while TCRdb's copy carries only in-frame clones and drops some. D and trimming were read from the DNA, whereas the V and J calls and clone size are those reported in that table. This table holds 110,000 or so clones, about 87% found once. This record comes from a study of blood T cell repertoires in COVID-19. Study summary: Acute and convalescent COVID-19 samples came from the United States, Italy and Spain. The analysed material was cDNA or gDNA that came from T cells, B-cell-depleted T cells, or PBMCs.

This CDR3 contains 12 residues. The germline V gene encodes CDR1 WSHSY and CDR2 SAAADI. Trimming shortened V by 6 bases and J by 8 bases, and 11 bases separated the two germline ends. The chain employs TRBV10-2 and TRBJ2-1; D may correspond to TRBD1 or TRBD2 (5 bases each). The sequence came from a woman between 45 and 60 years old with acute or convalescent COVID-19. The specimen sequenced was peripheral blood. DNA of the CDR3: TGCGCCAGCAGCGAGGGGAGCCATGAGCAGTTCTTC. It specifies CASSEGSHEQFF.